The T cell receptor (beta chain) under discussion was sequenced for a study of technical replicates of blood from a few donors. Germline V gives CDR1 MNHEY, CDR2 SVGAGI. CDR3 length: 13 amino acids. The germline V and J ends were trimmed by 6 bases and 3 bases, with 10 bases remaining between them. The table came from immunoSEQ multiplex PCR; TCRdb's copy has only in-frame clones and leaves some out. The sample has around 62,000 clones, 95% to 98% seen once. The rearrangement links TRBV6-5 to TRBJ2-3; a possible D gene is TRBD2 (5 bases). Sequencing was done on a sample of T cells isolated from PBMCs. This receptor was taken from a human donor in good health. For the CDR3, the DNA is TGTGCCAGCAGGGAGGCAGCAACAGATACGCAGTATTTT. Its translation is CASREAATDTQYF.